These T cell receptor beta chains were read from a single sample in a study of cytomegalovirus exposure and HLA in healthy donors. Data came from immunoSEQ multiplex PCR; TCRdb stores just in-frame clones and leaves some out. The sample shows 100,000 to 150,000 clones, around three quarters of them seen only once. The sequencing sample was made of PBMCs. The receptors were sampled from a female donor in good health and CMV-seronegative. Both conserved end residues are part of each CDR3. D genes are given only for firm matches. Clone size is given for some rows only: seen once, a few or many times, or a class if the clone is expanded.

clone_size d_call j_call v_call cdr3_nt cdr3_aa
- TRBD1 TRBJ2-5 TRBV7-9 TGTGCCAGCAGCCACGGGACAGGGGGAGTCCTTCCCCAAGAGACCCAGTACTTC CASSHGTGGVLPQETQYF
- TRBD2 TRBJ2-3 TRBV6-5 TGTGCCAGCAGCCGGGGACTACTCACAGATGCGCAGTATTTT CASSRGLLTDAQYF
- TRBD2 TRBJ2-7 TRBV19 TGTGCCAGTAGGAGACTAGCGGGAGACTACGAGCAGTACTTC CASRRLAGDYEQYF
- - TRBJ2-2 TRBV5-4 TGTGCCAGCAGCTTCCAGGGGCGGAACACCGGGGAGCTGTTTTTT CASSFQGRNTGELFF
- TRBD1 TRBJ1-6 TRBV28 TGTGCCAGCAGTTTCTGGTCGGGACAGTATTCACCCCTCCACTTT CASSFWSGQYSPLHF
few - TRBJ2-6 TRBV10-3 TGTGCCATCAGACAGGGATCGGCCGGGGCCAACGTCCTGACTTTC CAIRQGSAGANVLTF
few TRBD1 TRBJ1-3 TRBV7-9 TGTGCCAGCAGCCGAGGACAGGGTGGCAGGAACACCATATATTTT CASSRGQGGRNTIYF
- - TRBJ1-5 TRBV30 TGTGCCTGGACCCGCGGAAATAGCAATCAGCCCCAGCATTTT CAWTRGNSNQPQHF
- - TRBJ1-3 TRBV6-5 TGTGCCAGCAGTTACCGACAGAATGGAAACACCATATATTTT CASSYRQNGNTIYF
- TRBD2 TRBJ2-5 TRBV7-7 TGTGCTAGCAGCTTACTAGCGGGGAAAGAGACCCAGTACTTC CASSLLAGKETQYF
- - TRBJ1-3 TRBV11-2 TGTGCCAGCAGCTTAGATATAAACACCATATATTTT CASSLDINTIYF
- TRBD1 TRBJ2-1 TRBV4-1 TGCGCCAGCAGCCAAGATCCTGCGGGACAGGGAAGTAGGGAGCAGTTCTTC CASSQDPAGQGSREQFF
- TRBD1 TRBJ1-5 TRBV15 TGTGCCACCAGCAGAGATCTTTTCAGGGGGATACGGCCCCAGCATTTT CATSRDLFRGIRPQHF
- - TRBJ1-1 TRBV9 TGTGCCAGCAGCCCCAGAGAGACAGGTATTAACACTGAAGCTTTCTTT CASSPRETGINTEAFF
- - TRBJ2-2 TRBV5-1 TGCGCCAGCAGCTTTGTTACAGCAGACACCGGGGAGCTGTTTTTT CASSFVTADTGELFF
- TRBD1 TRBJ1-1 TRBV30 TGTGCCTGGGGACAGGGGGCCGGCGGGACTGAAGCTTTCTTT CAWGQGAGGTEAFF
few TRBD1 TRBJ2-2 TRBV2 TGTGCCAGCAGAGGGACAGGGGGCTTGAACACCGGGGAGCTGTTTTTT CASRGTGGLNTGELFF
- TRBD2 TRBJ2-7 TRBV5-4 TGTGCCAGCAGCTTAGGACTAGCGGGAGCCTACGAGCAGTACTTC CASSLGLAGAYEQYF
- TRBD2 TRBJ2-1 TRBV18 TGTGCCAGCTCACCTCCTCTAGCGGGGGTTGAACGGGAGCAGTTCTTC CASSPPLAGVEREQFF
- - TRBJ1-5 TRBV2 TGTGCCAGCAACACGGGGGGACAAGTCAATCAGCCCCAGCATTTT CASNTGGQVNQPQHF
- TRBD1 TRBJ1-2 TRBV6-5 TGTGCCAGCACCGCACAGGGGGCGCTGAACTATGGCTACACCTTC CASTAQGALNYGYTF
- - TRBJ1-1 TRBV2 TGTGCCAGCAGTGAAGGGATGAGGGAGGATATGAACACTGAAGCTTTCTTT CASSEGMREDMNTEAFF
- - TRBJ1-1 TRBV16 TGTGCCAGCAGCCAATCCCGGGAGGGTGAAGCTTTCTTT CASSQSREGEAFF
- - TRBJ1-2 TRBV30 TGTGCCTGGCAACAGGGAGCTAACTATGGCTACACCTTC CAWQQGANYGYTF
- TRBD1 TRBJ1-5 TRBV5-8 TGTGCCAGCAGCTTGTCCCCAGGGGGGATCCCTAGCAATCAGCCCCAGCATTTT CASSLSPGGIPSNQPQHF
- TRBD1 TRBJ2-7 TRBV27 TGTGCCAGCAAGGGACAGGGCTACGAGCAGTACTTC CASKGQGYEQYF
- TRBD1 TRBJ2-1 TRBV2 TGTGCCAGCATGCGTAACAGGGGTTACAATGAGCAGTTCTTC CASMRNRGYNEQFF
- TRBD2 TRBJ2-7 TRBV4-1 TGCGCCAGCAGCCAAGCGGGAGGGCCTTTAGCCGAGCAGTACTTC CASSQAGGPLAEQYF
- TRBD1 TRBJ2-5 TRBV2 TGTGCCAGCAGCGTGAGATCCGGGACAGGGTCTACCCAGTACTTC CASSVRSGTGSTQYF
- TRBD2 TRBJ2-7 TRBV7-8 TGTGCCAGCAGCCCTAGCGGGGGACCTTACGAGCAGTACTTC CASSPSGGPYEQYF
- TRBD1 TRBJ1-5 TRBV19 TGTGCCAGTAGCCCCGGGACAGGGGTCCAGCCCCAGCATTTT CASSPGTGVQPQHF
- - TRBJ2-1 TRBV5-1 TGCGCCAGCAGCTTCAGGATCGATGAGCAGTTCTTC CASSFRIDEQFF
- - TRBJ1-2 TRBV6-6 TGTGCCAGCAGCCGTGGGTCGGGTCATTATGGCTACACCTTC CASSRGSGHYGYTF
few - TRBJ1-2 TRBV7-9 TGTGCCAGCAGCCAAAGCTTAGGCTACACCTTC CASSQSLGYTF
- - TRBJ1-2 TRBV27 TGTGCCAGCAGTTTTTCGGGAATGGGGGGCTACACCTTC CASSFSGMGGYTF
- - TRBJ2-7 TRBV6-5 TGTGCCAGCAGCCGCCCCCGGGGGGCCAGATACGAGCAGTACTTC CASSRPRGARYEQYF
- - TRBJ2-1 TRBV5-1 TGCGCCAGCAGCTTGGTTACGAGCTTCAATGAGCAGTTCTTC CASSLVTSFNEQFF